This is a list of T cell receptor beta chains from one sample in a study of T cell responses to AZD1222 COVID-19 vaccine. The data were produced by immunoSEQ multiplex PCR, yet TCRdb's version contains in-frame clones alone and is incomplete. The sample shows about 70,000 clones, 84% of them seen only once. This material consisted of peripheral blood, taken on day 0 of AZD1222 vaccination. The receptors here all came from an adult in good health. CDR3s include the opening cysteine and the closing phenylalanine or tryptophan. A D gene is named only where the DNA matches it firmly. Not all rows give a size; the values are once, few, many and, for expanded clones, a class.

j_gene: TRBJ2-7; abundance: -; d_gene: -; v_gene: TRBV7-9; CDR3aa: CARSTGNYEQYF; CDR3nt: TGTGCCAGGTCCACAGGGAACTACGAGCAGTACTTC
j_gene: TRBJ1-1; abundance: -; d_gene: -; v_gene: TRBV5-1; CDR3aa: CASLDINSEAFF; CDR3nt: TGCGCCAGCCTGGACATCAACTCTGAAGCTTTCTTT
j_gene: TRBJ2-1; abundance: -; d_gene: TRBD2; v_gene: TRBV18; CDR3aa: CASSPSLGSGTYNEQFF; CDR3nt: TGTGCCAGCTCACCCTCCTTGGGTAGCGGGACCTACAATGAGCAGTTCTTC
j_gene: TRBJ1-1; abundance: -; d_gene: -; v_gene: TRBV30; CDR3aa: CARGQINTEAFF; CDR3nt: TGTGCCAGAGGACAGATCAACACTGAAGCTTTCTTT
j_gene: TRBJ2-7; abundance: few; d_gene: -; v_gene: TRBV30; CDR3aa: CAWTPGVGEQYF; CDR3nt: TGTGCCTGGACTCCAGGGGTGGGGGAGCAGTACTTC
j_gene: TRBJ2-1; abundance: -; d_gene: -; v_gene: TRBV10-2; CDR3aa: CASSDRLYNEQFF; CDR3nt: TGCGCCAGCAGTGACAGGCTCTACAATGAGCAGTTCTTC
j_gene: TRBJ1-2; abundance: -; d_gene: -; v_gene: TRBV11-2; CDR3aa: CASSLDSTVYGYTF; CDR3nt: TGTGCCAGCAGCTTAGATTCGACGGTCTATGGCTACACCTTC
j_gene: TRBJ1-1; abundance: few; d_gene: -; v_gene: TRBV11-2; CDR3aa: CASSIQRGRAFF; CDR3nt: TGTGCCAGCAGCATCCAAAGGGGGAGGGCTTTCTTT
j_gene: TRBJ1-2; abundance: -; d_gene: -; v_gene: TRBV2; CDR3aa: CASREGGGANYGYTF; CDR3nt: TGTGCCAGCAGAGAAGGCGGGGGAGCTAACTATGGCTACACCTTC
j_gene: TRBJ2-2; abundance: few; d_gene: -; v_gene: TRBV5-1; CDR3aa: CASSFAGSGELFF; CDR3nt: TGCGCCAGCAGCTTCGCGGGGTCCGGGGAGCTGTTTTTT